This entry lists 3 T cell receptor beta chains sequenced from one sample in a study of T-cell reconstitution after alpha-beta-depleted transplantation in children. It was with unique molecular identifiers that the TCRbeta library was prepared. TCRdb redid the calling of the PCR reads with MiXCR, one entry per CDR3 protein. Of about 280,000 distinct CDR3 sequences in the sample, roughly 10% were seen once. Sample: peripheral blood, taken 180 days after TCRalphabeta/CD19-depleted stem cell transplant. The receptors were sampled from a male patient between 2 and 10 years old who had a stem cell transplant for chronic granulomatous disease, so the T cells may come from the graft donor.

This clonotype has a count of ten or more. The chain is built from TRBV6-5 and TRBJ2-7, with D perhaps matching TRBD1 (5 bases). V gave up 2 bases and J gave up 2 bases, with 13 bases separating them. The CDR3 length is 15 residues. Germline V gene sequence: CDR1 MNHEY, CDR2 SVGAGI. The CDR3 reads CASSYLPDSPYEQYF. The CDR3 region has the DNA TGTGCCAGCAGTTACCTACCCGACAGCCCCTACGAGCAGTACTTC.

This clonotype was recorded many times. The chain combines TRBV7-2 with TRBJ1-4; a weak D match, TRBD1 (5 bases). The CDR3 contains 14 residues. Trimming took 5 bases from V and 5 from J, leaving 12 bases between them. Germline loops: CDR1 SGHTA, CDR2 FQGNSA. The CDR3 DNA is TGTGCCAGCAGCCACGACAGAGGGAATGAAAAACTGTTTTTT. Translation gives CASSHDRGNEKLFF.

This clonotype was picked up a small number of times. The CDR3 reads CSAGLAGRPWFNTGELFF. The CDR3, as DNA: TGCAGCGCGGGACTAGCGGGCCGACCTTGGTTTAACACCGGGGAGCTGTTTTTT. This chain connects TRBV20-1 to TRBJ2-2; 12 bases map to TRBD2. CDR3 size: 18 residues. The germline CDR1 and CDR2 sequences are DFQATT and SNEGSKA (reference sequence).